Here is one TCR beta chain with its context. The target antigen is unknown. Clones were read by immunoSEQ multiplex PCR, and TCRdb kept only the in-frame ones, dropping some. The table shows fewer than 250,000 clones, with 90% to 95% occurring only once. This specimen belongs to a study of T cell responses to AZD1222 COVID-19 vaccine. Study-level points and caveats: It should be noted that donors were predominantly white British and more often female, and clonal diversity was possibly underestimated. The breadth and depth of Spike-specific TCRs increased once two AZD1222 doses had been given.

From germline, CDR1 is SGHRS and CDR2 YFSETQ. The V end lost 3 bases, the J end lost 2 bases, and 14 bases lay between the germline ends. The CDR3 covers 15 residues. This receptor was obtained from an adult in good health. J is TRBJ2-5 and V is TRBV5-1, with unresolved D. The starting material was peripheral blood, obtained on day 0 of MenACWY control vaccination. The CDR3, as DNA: TGCGCCAGCAGCTCCCTAGGCAACCCACAAGAGACCCAGTACTTC. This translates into CASSSLGNPQETQYF.